The 6 T cell receptor beta chains listed next were all sequenced from one sample in a study of T cells in Graves' hyperthyroidism and ophthalmopathy. RNA transcripts gave rise to amplified TCR beta CDR3 regions. HTBI primers drove first-round RT-PCR of the TCR CDR3. TCRdb re-analysed the multiplex PCR reads in MiXCR, keeping a single row per CDR3 protein. The table records 600,000 to 850,000 distinct CDR3 sequences, about 19% of them present only once. Sequenced material: blood. The receptors derive from a woman aged 45 to 65 with Graves' hyperthyroidism that later progressed to Graves' ophthalmopathy.

Remarks on this clonotype: A read error may produce the germline difference seen at one junction end. The chain uses TRBV13 and TRBJ2-3; maybe TRBD2 (5 bases). The CDR3 is made up of 17 amino acids. The germline CDR1 and CDR2 sequences are PRHDT and FYEKMQ (reference sequence). The CDR3 DNA sequence: TGTGCCAGCGCGCTTAGATTGACGGGAACGAGCACAGATACACAGTATTTT. Residues: CASALRLTGTSTDTQYF.

This clonotype was recorded a few times. The chain employs TRBV3-1 and TRBJ2-7, with no clear D. Trimming shortened V by 6 bases and J by 0 bases, and 9 bases separated the two germline ends. Germline V gene lookup returns CDR1 LGHDT and CDR2 YNNKEL (reference sequence). This CDR3 is built from 13 residues. CDR3 protein: CASRPRSSYEQYF. The CDR3 nucleotides read TGTGCCAGCAGACCTAGAAGCTCCTACGAGCAGTACTTC.

This clonotype occurred many times. The chain combines TRBV5-1 with TRBJ2-2; 10 bases line up with TRBD1. Germline CDR1 SGHRS, CDR2 YFSETQ. J was trimmed by 5 bases and V by 4 bases; bases with no gene match: 8. CDR3 length: 16 amino acids. CDR3 nucleotides: TGCGCCAGCAGCGCCCGACAGGGGGCGAGAACCGGGGAGCTGTTTTTT. Translating it yields CASSARQGARTGELFF.

The V gene is TRBV19, the J gene TRBJ1-1; D gene unclear. Germline lookup yields CDR1 LNHDA and CDR2 SQIVND (reference sequence). The CDR3 totals 15 residues. V was clipped by 1 base and J by 1 base, with 10 bases between them. For the CDR3, the DNA is TGTGCCAGTAGTATAGGCCCGGGAACGAACACTGAAGCTTTCTTT. Translating it yields CASSIGPGTNTEAFF.

V and J are TRBV29-1 and TRBJ1-3; perhaps TRBD1 as D (5 bases). V was clipped by 7 bases and J by 2 bases, with 15 bases between them. The CDR3 covers 14 residues. Germline CDR1 SQVTM, CDR2 ANQGSEA. CDR3 coding DNA: TGCAGCGGCGGAGGGGCAGGCACTGGAAACACCATATATTTT. Translation gives CSGGGAGTGNTIYF.

The gene calls are TRBV10-3 and TRBJ2-2; TRBD1 aligns across 7 bases. The CDR3 loop spans 15 amino acids. Germline V gene sequence: CDR1 ENHRY, CDR2 SYGVKD. Trimming removed 2 bases from V and 5 bases from J; junction bases left unmatched: 5. The CDR3 region has the DNA TGTGCCATCAGTGAGAACAGGGGCGGAACCGGGGAGCTGTTTTTT. Its protein is CAISENRGGTGELFF.